This TCR beta chain originates from a study of cytomegalovirus exposure and HLA in healthy donors. V lost 5 bases to trimming and J lost 9 bases; unmatched junction nucleotides: 7. The length of the CDR3 is 14 residues. Germline CDR1 is MNHEY and CDR2 is SMNVEV (reference sequence). Use of 60 Vbeta and 13 Jbeta primers characterized the PCR. Only in-frame clones appear in the TCRdb table, and some are missing; sequencing was by immunoSEQ multiplex PCR. The repertoire has around 190,000 clones, around three quarters of them found once; the top ten carry roughly an eighth. The TCR comes from a woman aged 30 to 39 in good health and CMV-seropositive. The rearrangement uses TRBV27 and TRBJ1-6; 7 nucleotides line up with TRBD1. Sequenced sample: PBMCs. The DNA of the CDR3 is TGTGCCAGCAGTAAACCGACAGGGCGTTCACCCCTCCACTTT. It yields the protein CASSKPTGRSPLHF.